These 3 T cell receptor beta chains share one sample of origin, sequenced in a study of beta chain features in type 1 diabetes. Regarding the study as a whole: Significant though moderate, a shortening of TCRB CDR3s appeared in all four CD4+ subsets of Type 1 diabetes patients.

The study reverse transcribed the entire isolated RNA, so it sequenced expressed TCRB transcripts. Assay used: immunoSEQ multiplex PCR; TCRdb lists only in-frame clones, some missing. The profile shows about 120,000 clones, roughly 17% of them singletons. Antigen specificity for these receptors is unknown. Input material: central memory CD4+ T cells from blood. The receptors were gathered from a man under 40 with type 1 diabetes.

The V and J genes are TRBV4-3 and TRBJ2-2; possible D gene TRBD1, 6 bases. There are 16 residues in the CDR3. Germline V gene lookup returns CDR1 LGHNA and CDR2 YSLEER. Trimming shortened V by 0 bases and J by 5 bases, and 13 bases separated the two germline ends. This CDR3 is CASSQDQGRWTGELFF. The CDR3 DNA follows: TGCGCCAGCAGCCAAGATCAGGGGCGCTGGACCGGGGAGCTGTTTTTT.

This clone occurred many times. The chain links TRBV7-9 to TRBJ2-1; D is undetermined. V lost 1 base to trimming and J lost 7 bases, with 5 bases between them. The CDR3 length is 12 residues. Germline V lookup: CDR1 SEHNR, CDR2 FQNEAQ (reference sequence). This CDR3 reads CASSLDWNEQFF. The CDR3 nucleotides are TGTGCCAGCAGCTTAGATTGGAATGAGCAGTTCTTC.

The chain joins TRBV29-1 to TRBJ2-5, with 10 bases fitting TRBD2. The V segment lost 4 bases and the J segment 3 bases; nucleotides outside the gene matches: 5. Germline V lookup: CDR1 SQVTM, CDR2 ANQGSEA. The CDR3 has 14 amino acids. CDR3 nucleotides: TGCAGCGTTGTAGGGCTAGCGGGGGAAGAGACCCAGTACTTC. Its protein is CSVVGLAGEETQYF.